One and the same sample provided the 19 T cell receptor beta chains below, sequenced in a study of T cells in localized non-small cell lung cancer. The table came from immunoSEQ multiplex PCR; TCRdb's copy has only in-frame clones and leaves some out. Here the sample spans some 38,000 clones, 75% to 90% being singletons. This material consisted of peripheral blood mononuclear cells, taken before any cancer treatment. Every receptor here comes from a male donor older than 55 with stage II lung adenocarcinoma.

This chain uses TRBV19 with TRBJ2-2; D is possibly TRBD1 (6 bases). CDR1 and CDR2 (germline): LNHDA, SQIVND (reference sequence). The CDR3 has 15 amino acids. The V end was cut by 6 bases, the J end by 4 bases, with 15 bases between. The CDR3 loop reads CASSTQGHLTGELFF. The CDR3 region has the DNA TGTGCCAGTAGCACTCAGGGGCACCTCACCGGGGAGCTGTTTTTT.

This clone was found once. V is TRBV7-2 and J is TRBJ2-5; D is undetermined. The germline V and J ends were trimmed by 1 base and 1 base, with 10 bases remaining between them. The germline V gene has CDR1 SGHTA and CDR2 FQGNSA. CDR3 length equals 15 residues. CDR3 DNA sequence: TGTGCCAGCAGCTTAGTACGGGCGCTCCAAGAGACCCAGTACTTC. The encoded protein is CASSLVRALQETQYF. Full variable domain (remainder filled in from reference TRBV7-2 and TRBJ2-5): GAGVSQSPSNKVTEKGKDVELRCDPISGHTALYWYRQSLGQGLEFLIYFQGNSAPDKSGLPSDRFSAERTGGSVSTLTIQRTQQEDSAVYLCASSLVRALQETQYFGPGTRLLVL.

The chain employs TRBV2 and TRBJ2-5; D call uncertain. The J call may be faulty, since TRBJ2-7 better matches the DNA end. CDR3 size: 14 residues. Germline lookup yields CDR1 SNHLY and CDR2 FYNNEI. Here the CDR3 reads CASSANSISYEQYF. The CDR3, as DNA: TGTGCCAGCAGTGCTAACAGCATCTCCTACGAGCAGTACTTC.

The chain links TRBV2 to TRBJ2-7, with 10 bases identical to TRBD2. J gave up 2 bases and V 5 bases, and 6 bases lay outside the gene matches. The CDR3 extends over 15 amino acids. Germline V gene data show CDR1 as SNHLY and CDR2 as FYNNEI. CDR3 sequence (DNA): TGTGCCAGCAGTCCCCGGACTAGCGGAACCTACGAGCAGTACTTC. Amino acid sequence: CASSPRTSGTYEQYF.

V is TRBV19 and J is TRBJ1-2, with 8 nucleotides matching TRBD1. This CDR3 spans 14 amino acids. The ends lost 7 bases at V and 8 bases at J; junction bases unmatched: 12. Looked up from germline, CDR1 is LNHDA and CDR2 is SQIVND (reference sequence). As DNA, the CDR3 is TGTGCCAGTACCACTTCAGGACAGGGACTCGGCTACACCTTC. It translates to CASTTSGQGLGYTF.

The gene calls are TRBV6-6 and TRBJ2-5, with 10 nucleotides matching TRBD2. This CDR3 is built from 16 residues. Germline CDR1 reads MNHNY; CDR2 reads SVGAGI (reference sequence). Trimming took 8 bases from V and 5 from J; bases not matched to a gene: 14. The CDR3 here is CASVKLAGGVWETQYF. The CDR3 region has the DNA TGTGCCAGCGTAAAGTTAGCGGGAGGTGTTTGGGAGACCCAGTACTTC.

This clone was seen a few times. V is TRBV6-5 and J is TRBJ1-1; D gene ambiguous. V was trimmed by 0 bases and J by 1 base, leaving 6 bases between them. The germline V gene has CDR1 MNHEY and CDR2 SVGAGI. The CDR3 is 14 residues long. The CDR3 DNA sequence: TGTGCCAGCAGTTACTCGATGGGGAACACTGAAGCTTTCTTT. It encodes CASSYSMGNTEAFF.

V is TRBV18 and J is TRBJ1-1; no definite D call. The V end was cut by 1 base, the J end by 3 bases, with 3 bases between. Germline V CDR1 and CDR2: KGHSH, LQKENI. This CDR3 contains 12 residues. The CDR3: CASSPRHTEAFF. In DNA form, the CDR3 reads TGTGCCAGCTCACCACGTCACACTGAAGCTTTCTTT.

CDR3 sequence reads: CASSPTGGAYEQYF. The CDR3 DNA reads TGTGCCAGCAGCCCCACAGGGGGGGCCTACGAGCAGTACTTC. The V call is TRBV7-2, the J call TRBJ2-7, with a weak D call TRBD1 (8 bases). The germline V gene encodes CDR1 SGHTA and CDR2 FQGNSA. The CDR3 totals 14 residues. V gave up 5 bases and J gave up 2 bases, with 13 bases separating them. The full variable domain, with the rest looked up from reference TRBV7-2 and TRBJ2-7, is GAGVSQSPSNKVTEKGKDVELRCDPISGHTALYWYRQSLGQGLEFLIYFQGNSAPDKSGLPSDRFSAERTGGSVSTLTIQRTQQEDSAVYLCASSPTGGAYEQYFGPGTRLTVT.

V usage is TRBV19 and J usage is TRBJ1-1; 7 nucleotides align to TRBD1. V dropped 5 bases and J dropped 3; count of bases not matched to a gene: 9. Per germline, CDR1 LNHDA and CDR2 SQIVND (reference sequence). The CDR3 extends over 15 amino acids. The CDR3 DNA reads as TGTGCCAGTAGTTCTCAGACAGGGATGGACACTGAAGCTTTCTTT. Translating it yields CASSSQTGMDTEAFF.

The chain links TRBV5-1 to TRBJ2-7, with a possible D match to TRBD2 (6 bases). Trimming took 4 bases from V and 2 from J, leaving 16 bases between them. Looked up from germline, CDR1 is SGHRS and CDR2 is YFSETQ. The CDR3 runs 15 residues. CDR3 nucleotides: TGCGCCAGCAGCCCCCAGACTAGTCTTACCTACGAGCAGTACTTC. Its protein is CASSPQTSLTYEQYF.

The chain combines TRBV9 with TRBJ2-1, with 11 bases lining up with TRBD2. This CDR3 region has 15 residues. V lost 3 bases and J lost 4; bases outside the gene matches: 3. Germline values: CDR1 SGDLS, CDR2 YYNGEE. CDR3 protein: CASSETSGNYNEQFF. The CDR3 DNA follows: TGTGCCAGCAGCGAGACTAGCGGGAATTACAATGAGCAGTTCTTC.

The chain combines TRBV5-1 with TRBJ2-1; TRBD2 agrees at 8 bases. The CDR3 extends over 13 amino acids. The germline V gene encodes CDR1 SGHRS and CDR2 YFSETQ. Germline trimming cut 2 bases from V and 8 bases from J; bases unmatched to any gene: 3. Here the CDR3 reads CASSLSGSYEQFF. CDR3 DNA sequence: TGCGCCAGCAGCTTAAGCGGGAGTTATGAGCAGTTCTTC.

The chain couples TRBV5-1 to TRBJ1-2, with 9 bases lining up with TRBD1. The CDR3 length is 14 residues. The ends lost 3 bases at V and 8 bases at J; junction bases unmatched: 8. CDR1 is SGHRS, CDR2 YFSETQ, per germline. The CDR3 DNA follows: TGCGCCAGCAGCTGGGACAGGGCGGCGAAAGGCTACACCTTC. It is translated as CASSWDRAAKGYTF.

The chain carries TRBV7-8 and TRBJ2-1; TRBD2 aligns across 8 bases. Germline V gene data show CDR1 as SGHVS and CDR2 as FQNEAQ. This CDR3 has 15 amino acids. With 1 base clipped from V and 5 bases from J, the junction kept 4 bases outside the gene matches. The CDR3 reads CASSLGLARNNEQFF. DNA for the CDR3: TGTGCCAGCAGCTTAGGACTAGCGAGGAACAATGAGCAGTTCTTC.

The chain joins TRBV5-5 to TRBJ2-2; a weak D match, TRBD1 (6 bases). Trimming stripped 1 base from V and 4 bases from J, with 14 bases between. Looked up from germline, CDR1 is SGHKS and CDR2 is YYEKEE (reference sequence). CDR3 length equals 16 residues. In nucleotides, the CDR3 is TGTGCCAGCAGCTTGAGAGGGCAGGGGTCCACCGGGGAGCTGTTTTTT. This codes for CASSLRGQGSTGELFF.

The chain joins TRBV2 to TRBJ2-1, with 7 bases fitting TRBD1. V gave up 2 bases and J gave up 4 bases; unmatched junction bases: 5. The CDR3 covers 15 residues. Germline CDR1 and CDR2: SNHLY and FYNNEI. Here the CDR3 DNA reads TGTGCCAGCAGTGAACGACAGGGCCTATACAATGAGCAGTTCTTC. This encodes CASSERQGLYNEQFF.

The V and J genes are TRBV12-5 and TRBJ1-1, with D perhaps matching TRBD1 (6 bases). The CDR3 is 13 residues long. CDR1 and CDR2 from the germline V gene are LGHNT and FRNRAP. The V gene lost 6 bases and the J gene lost 5 bases, with 13 bases spanning the gap. The CDR3 sequence is CASGQGTLTEAFF. The CDR3 DNA follows: TGTGCTAGTGGCCAGGGGACACTTACTGAAGCTTTCTTT.

This chain connects TRBV28 to TRBJ1-1, with 7 bases that match TRBD1. Germline CDR1 reads MDHEN; CDR2 reads SYDVKM. V dropped 6 bases and J dropped 7; count of bases not matched to a gene: 5. The CDR3 runs to 12 residues. CDR3 nucleotides: TGTGCCAGCAGCTTCGCAGGGGGTGAAGCTTTCTTT. It yields the protein CASSFAGGEAFF.